The clone carrying this TCR beta chain was found once. The germline V gene has CDR1 MNHEY and CDR2 SVGAGI. Trimming removed 2 bases from V and 6 bases from J, with 14 bases in between. The CDR3 is 14 amino acids. These data belong to a study of T-cell memory formation after mild COVID-19. TCRdb reprocessed the 5' RACE reads via MiXCR and lists one record per CDR3 protein. This table holds some 490,000 distinct CDR3 sequences, 18% found once. This rearrangement joins TRBV6-5 to TRBJ2-7; D might be TRBD2 (6 bases). Sequencing was carried out using PBMCs or a T cell subset sorted from them (not recorded which). The clonotype comes from an adult woman who had mild COVID-19 (a few samples of this study predate the infection). Cell type and time point are not known. The chain's CDR3 is CASSYADYAGEQYF. The CDR3, as DNA: TGTGCCAGCAGTTACGCGGACTATGCAGGCGAGCAGTACTTC.